This TCR beta chain is drawn from a study of cytomegalovirus exposure and HLA in healthy donors. Germline V lookup: CDR1 SGHAT, CDR2 FQNNGV. The CDR3 is 15 amino acids. V was pared by 4 bases and J by 3 bases, with 5 bases of the junction left unmatched. The PCR used 60 Vbeta and 13 Jbeta primers. Clones were sequenced by immunoSEQ multiplex PCR, and TCRdb holds only the in-frame ones, with some missing. The sample carries 90,000 to 120,000 clones, 79% recorded once. The chain joins TRBV11-2 to TRBJ2-3; 9 bases agree with TRBD1. This TCR was recovered from a woman between 40 and 55 years old in good health and CMV-seronegative. The sequenced sample consisted of PBMCs. The DNA for the CDR3 is TGTGCCAGCAGCTATGGGACAGGGTGGACAGATACGCAGTATTTT. Its protein product is CASSYGTGWTDTQYF.